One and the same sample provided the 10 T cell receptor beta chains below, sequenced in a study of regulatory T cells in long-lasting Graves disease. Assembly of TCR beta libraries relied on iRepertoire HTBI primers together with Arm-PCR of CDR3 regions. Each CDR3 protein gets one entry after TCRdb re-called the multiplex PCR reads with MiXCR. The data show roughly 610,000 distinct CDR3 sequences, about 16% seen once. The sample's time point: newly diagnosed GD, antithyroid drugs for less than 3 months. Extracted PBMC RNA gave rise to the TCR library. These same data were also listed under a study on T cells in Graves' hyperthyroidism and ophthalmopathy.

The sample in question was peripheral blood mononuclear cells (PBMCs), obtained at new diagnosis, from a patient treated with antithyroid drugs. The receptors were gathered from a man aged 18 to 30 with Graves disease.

CDR3 bases: TGTGCCAGCGCCTCGGGATCCGGGGAGCTGTTTTTT. Encoded protein: CASASGSGELFF. The rearrangement links TRBV27 to TRBJ2-2; the D gene is possibly TRBD2 (5 bases). There are 12 residues in the CDR3. V gave up 8 bases and J gave up 6 bases, with 10 bases separating them. Germline V gene sequence: CDR1 MNHEY, CDR2 SMNVEV (reference sequence).

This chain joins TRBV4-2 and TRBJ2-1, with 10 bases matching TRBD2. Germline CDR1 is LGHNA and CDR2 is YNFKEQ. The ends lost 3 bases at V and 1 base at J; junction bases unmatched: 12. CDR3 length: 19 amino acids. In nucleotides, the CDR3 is TGTGCCAGCAGCCATCGGTTCCCCCTAGCGGGAGCGTCCTACAATGAGCAGTTCTTC. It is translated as CASSHRFPLAGASYNEQFF.

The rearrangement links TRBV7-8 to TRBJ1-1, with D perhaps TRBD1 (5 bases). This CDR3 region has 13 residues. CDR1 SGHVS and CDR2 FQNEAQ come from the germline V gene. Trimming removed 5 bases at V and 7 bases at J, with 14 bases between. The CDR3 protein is CASSPGGTNEAFF. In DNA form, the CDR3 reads TGTGCCAGCAGCCCGGGGGGAACAAATGAAGCTTTCTTT.

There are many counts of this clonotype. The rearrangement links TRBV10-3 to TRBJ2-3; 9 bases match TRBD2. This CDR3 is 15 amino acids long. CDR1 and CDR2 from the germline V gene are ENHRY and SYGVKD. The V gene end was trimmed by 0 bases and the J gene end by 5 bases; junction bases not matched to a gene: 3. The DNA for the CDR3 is TGTGCCATCAGTGAGTCGGCAGCGGGGGGAGATACGCAGTATTTT. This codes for CAISESAAGGDTQYF.

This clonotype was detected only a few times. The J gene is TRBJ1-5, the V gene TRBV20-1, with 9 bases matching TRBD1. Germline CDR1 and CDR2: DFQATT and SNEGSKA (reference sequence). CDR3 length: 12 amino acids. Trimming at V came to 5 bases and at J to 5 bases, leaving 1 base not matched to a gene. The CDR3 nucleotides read TGCAGTGCTTGGGACAGGGATCAGCCCCAGCATTTT. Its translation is CSAWDRDQPQHF.

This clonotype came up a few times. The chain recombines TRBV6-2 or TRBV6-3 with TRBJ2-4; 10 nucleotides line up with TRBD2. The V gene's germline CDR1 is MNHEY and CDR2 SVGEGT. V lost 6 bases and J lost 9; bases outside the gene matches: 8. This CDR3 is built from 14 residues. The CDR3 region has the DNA TGTGCCAGCAGGGCTAGCGGGAGAATAGGCATTCAGTACTTC. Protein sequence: CASRASGRIGIQYF.

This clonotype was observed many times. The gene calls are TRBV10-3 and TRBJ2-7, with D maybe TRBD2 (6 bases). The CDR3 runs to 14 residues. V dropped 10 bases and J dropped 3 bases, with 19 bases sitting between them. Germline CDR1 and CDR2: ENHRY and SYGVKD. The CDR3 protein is CATKSGGVYYEQYF. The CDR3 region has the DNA TGTGCCACCAAAAGCGGAGGGGTGTACTACGAGCAGTACTTC.

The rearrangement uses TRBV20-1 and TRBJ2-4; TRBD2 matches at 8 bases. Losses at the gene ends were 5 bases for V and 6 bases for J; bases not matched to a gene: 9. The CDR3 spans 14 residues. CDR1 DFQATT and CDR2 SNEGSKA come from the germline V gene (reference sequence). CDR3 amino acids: CSAPKRERGNIQYF. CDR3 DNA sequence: TGCAGTGCTCCCAAGCGGGAGAGGGGAAACATTCAGTACTTC.

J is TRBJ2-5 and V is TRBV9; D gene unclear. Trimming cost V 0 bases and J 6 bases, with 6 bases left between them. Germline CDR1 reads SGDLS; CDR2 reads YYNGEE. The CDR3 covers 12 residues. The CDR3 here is CASSVAGQTQYF. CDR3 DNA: TGTGCCAGCAGCGTAGCTGGGCAGACCCAGTACTTC.

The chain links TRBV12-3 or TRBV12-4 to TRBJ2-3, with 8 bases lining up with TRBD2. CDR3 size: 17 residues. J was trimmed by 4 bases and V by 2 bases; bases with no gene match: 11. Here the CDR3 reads CASSLFFGGGSADTQYF. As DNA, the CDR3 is TGTGCCAGCAGTTTATTTTTCGGGGGGGGGTCTGCAGATACGCAGTATTTT.